These 8 T cell receptor beta chains share one sample of origin, sequenced in a study of identical twins. Using its own MiXCR run on the 5' RACE reads, TCRdb lists one record per CDR3 protein. The sample holds 600,000 to 800,000 distinct CDR3 sequences, less than 25% seen once. These same records also appear under a second study, on T cells expressing NK-cell markers.

The specimen sequenced was PBMCs. Receptors originate from a woman under 30 in good health.

This chain joins TRBV11-2 and TRBJ2-1; 7 positions agree with TRBD2. Trimming cost V 3 bases and J 12 bases; bases outside gene matches: 14. The CDR3 is made up of 15 amino acids. CDR1 SGHAT and CDR2 FQNNGV come from the germline V gene. CDR3 nucleotide sequence: TGTGCCAGCAGCTTTGCTGGTGGCGGGAGAACAGGGCAGTTCTTC. Its translation: CASSFAGGGRTGQFF.

The V and J genes are TRBV20-1 and TRBJ2-2; no firm D call. The V end was cut by 3 bases, the J end by 3 bases, with 5 bases between. This CDR3 has 12 residues. Germline CDR1 DFQATT, CDR2 SNEGSKA (reference sequence). The CDR3 DNA reads TGCAGTGCTAGGACTCACACCGGGGAGCTGTTTTTT. Amino acids: CSARTHTGELFF.

This clonotype showed up just a few times. This chain uses TRBV27 with TRBJ2-1; no reliable D call. V dropped 11 bases and J dropped 0 bases, with 17 bases sitting between them. CDR3 length: 15 amino acids. The germline V gene has CDR1 MNHEY and CDR2 SMNVEV (reference sequence). This CDR3 is CAACRTPSSYNEQFF. The CDR3 region has the DNA TGTGCCGCTTGTCGGACGCCGAGCTCCTACAATGAGCAGTTCTTC.

This clonotype was seen only a few times. The genes are TRBV7-6 and TRBJ2-2; 7 positions agree with TRBD1. CDR3 size: 14 residues. V was clipped by 10 bases and J by 0 bases; unmatched bases: 5. Per germline, CDR1 SGHVS and CDR2 FNYEAQ. The CDR3 coding sequence is TGTGCCACCCGGGACAGCGCGAACACCGGGGAGCTGTTTTTT. As protein: CATRDSANTGELFF.

This clonotype appeared many times. The J gene is TRBJ2-3, the V gene TRBV29-1, with TRBD2 as a possible D gene (6 bases). V was pared by 1 base and J by 4 bases, with 12 bases between. Germline loops: CDR1 SQVTM, CDR2 ANQGSEA. This CDR3 is 14 amino acids long. CDR3 DNA sequence: TGCAGCGTTGAAGGTGGGACTGGGGCAGATACGCAGTATTTT. This translates into CSVEGGTGADTQYF.

Concerning this clonotype: Its ends do not fully match the called genes, so a read error is possible. The J gene is TRBJ2-7, the V gene TRBV27; 9 positions match TRBD2. The CDR3 length is 14 residues. The germline V gene encodes CDR1 MNHEY and CDR2 SMNVEV (reference sequence). CDR3 in DNA: TGTGCTAGCAATAAGGCGGGAGGGACCTACGAGCAGTACTTC. Amino acid sequence: CASNKAGGTYEQYF.

This clonotype was detected a few times. The chain couples TRBV10-3 to TRBJ2-1; TRBD2 matches at 7 bases. V lost 7 bases, J lost 6 bases, and 6 bases stayed unmatched. Looked up from germline, CDR1 is ENHRY and CDR2 is SYGVKD. The CDR3 runs 13 residues. The CDR3 DNA reads TGTGCCATCATGCAAGCGGGGTCCAATGAGCAGTTCTTC. It codes for CAIMQAGSNEQFF.

V and J are TRBV20-1 and TRBJ1-1; no firm D call. Between the trimmed V and J ends, which lost 1 base and 6 bases, there was a span of 12 bases. The V gene's germline CDR1 is DFQATT and CDR2 SNEGSKA (reference sequence). This CDR3 contains 13 residues. The DNA for the CDR3 is TGCAGTGCTAGAGGCATCCGCCCCGCTGAAGCTTTCTTT. It is translated as CSARGIRPAEAFF.